Only one count was recorded for the clone carrying this T cell receptor beta chain. The antigen remains unidentified. These data are taken from a study of STAT5B mutations in CD4+ large granular lymphocyte leukemia. Sequencing used immunoSEQ multiplex PCR; TCRdb keeps in-frame clones, though not all of them. The repertoire holds some 51,000 clones, 80% to 85% seen once, with approximately 0.4% in the top ten. Study observations and caveats: Higher CD4+ than CD8+ T-LGLL clonality might reflect small sample size.

Trimming at V came to 0 bases and at J to 8 bases, leaving 13 bases not matched to a gene. Germline CDR1 reads SNHLY; CDR2 reads FYNNEI. The CDR3 runs to 17 residues. The sequenced sample was CD4+ T cells from blood buffy coats. This receptor was obtained from a human donor in good health. V gene TRBV2 combines with J gene TRBJ1-2; TRBD1 agrees at 9 bases. DNA for the CDR3: TGTGCCAGCAGTGAAGCGACTGGGACAGGGAGTCCGGGAGGCTACACCTTC. Translated: CASSEATGTGSPGGYTF.